This entry describes one T cell receptor (beta chain). Its antigen remains unknown. This sample is drawn from a study of radiotherapy plus CTLA-4 blockade in lung cancer. The study's findings and limits: Per reports, early blood T cell clone dynamics, plus interferon-beta, forecast response most strongly.

Focal radiation was given together with CTLA-4 blockade (ipilimumab) to patients with chemo-refractory metastatic non-small-cell lung cancer. Only in-frame clones appear in the TCRdb table, and some are missing; sequencing was by immunoSEQ multiplex PCR. Of 30,000 to 40,000 clones in the sample, around 75% were seen once. This CDR3 contains 14 residues. The germline V gene encodes CDR1 SGDLS and CDR2 YYNGEE. V trimming: 3 bases; J trimming: 5 bases; junction bases outside the gene matches: 5. This chain uses TRBV9 with TRBJ2-5, with TRBD2 identical over 9 bases. Here the sequenced sample was peripheral blood, taken from a patient treated with radiotherapy plus ipilimumab. The sequence derives from a human donor with non-small cell lung cancer that progressed on radiotherapy plus ipilimumab. CDR3 sequence reads: CASSGSGGGETQYF. The CDR3 DNA reads TGTGCCAGCAGCGGTAGCGGGGGCGGGGAGACCCAGTACTTC.